This T cell receptor (beta chain) derives from a study of cytomegalovirus exposure and HLA in healthy donors. Germline-derived CDR1 and CDR2 are MDHEN and SYDVKM. The CDR3 is 13 residues long. Trimming stripped 3 bases from V and 4 bases from J, with 10 bases between. PCR amplification relied on 60 Vbeta primers (plus 13 Jbeta primers). Method: immunoSEQ multiplex PCR; TCRdb's copy keeps in-frame clones and lacks some. Of under 150,000 clones listed, 80% are singletons. The sequence was obtained from a man aged 25 to 40 in good health and CMV-seronegative. The sample taken for sequencing was PBMCs. The rearrangement joins TRBV28 to TRBJ2-7; no clear D gene. The CDR3 DNA reads TGTGCCAGCAGTTTTCCCAGTCGTTACGAGCAGTACTTC. Protein sequence: CASSFPSRYEQYF.